A selection of T cell receptor beta chains follows, all from one sample in a study of identical twins. TCRdb re-derived calls from the 5' RACE reads in MiXCR, one entry per CDR3 protein. This table holds about 210,000 distinct CDR3 sequences, around 10% found once. The material sequenced was memory (CD45RO+) T cells sorted from blood. These receptors were taken from a woman under 30 in good health. CDR3s include the opening cysteine and the closing phenylalanine or tryptophan. A D gene is named only where the DNA matches it firmly. A clone size is listed for some rows: how often the clone was seen (once, few, many), or a class if it is expanded.

>.|.|TRBJ2-2|TRBV7-9
CAMGPVHIGELFF
TGTGCCATGGGCCCCGTGCACATCGGGGAGCTGTTTTTT
>TRBD1|few|TRBJ2-7|TRBV5-1
CASSLGQGGGYEQYF
TGCGCCAGCAGCCTCGGACAGGGTGGAGGCTACGAGCAGTACTTC
>.|.|TRBJ2-1|TRBV11-3
CASSRRASSYNEQFF
TGTGCCAGCTCTAGACGGGCAAGCTCCTACAATGAGCAGTTCTTC
>.|.|TRBJ2-6|TRBV7-8
CASSFPSGANVLTF
TGTGCCAGCAGCTTCCCCTCTGGGGCCAACGTCCTGACTTTC
>.|many|TRBJ2-1|TRBV12-5
CASGLGYEQFF
TGTGCTAGTGGTTTGGGCTATGAGCAGTTCTTC
>.|few|TRBJ1-6|TRBV6-5
CASSYSSENSPLHF
TGTGCCAGCAGTTACTCGTCAGAGAATTCACCCCTCCACTTT
>.|many|TRBJ2-4|TRBV5-6
CASSPSATKNIQYF
TGTGCCAGCAGCCCTAGTGCGACCAAAAACATTCAGTACTTC
>.|many|TRBJ1-4|TRBV18
CASSPGATNEKLFF
TGTGCCAGCTCACCGGGGGCAACTAATGAAAAACTGTTTTTT
>.|few|TRBJ2-7|TRBV10-3
CAISEGRGYEQYF
TGTGCCATCAGTGAGGGCCGAGGGTACGAGCAGTACTTC
>TRBD1|.|TRBJ2-1|TRBV20-1
CSARGSGQINEQFF
TGCAGTGCTAGAGGCTCGGGACAGATTAATGAGCAGTTCTTC
>TRBD2|few|TRBJ2-7|TRBV7-3
CASSPTLAGYGEQYF
TGTGCCAGCAGCCCGACGCTAGCGGGATACGGAGAGCAGTACTTC
>.|.|TRBJ1-1|TRBV18
CASSPTGGNTEAFF
TGTGCCAGCTCACCAACAGGAGGGAACACTGAAGCTTTCTTT
>.|.|TRBJ2-1|TRBV11-2
CASSLPGSQGPSNEQFF
TGTGCCAGCAGCTTACCCGGGTCGCAGGGGCCTTCGAATGAGCAGTTCTTC
>.|many|TRBJ2-7|TRBV12-3/TRBV12-4
CASSFRGAPRYEQYF
TGTGCCAGCAGTTTCCGGGGGGCCCCGCGCTACGAGCAGTACTTC
>TRBD1|many|TRBJ1-5|TRBV5-6
CASSSGGNQPQHF
TGTGCCAGCAGCTCAGGGGGGAATCAGCCCCAGCATTTT
>.|.|TRBJ2-7|TRBV18
CASSPSGDEQYF
TGTGCCAGCTCACCTTCAGGGGACGAGCAGTACTTC
>.|.|TRBJ2-3|TRBV12-3/TRBV12-4
CASGIDTQYF
TGTGCCAGCGGGATTGATACGCAGTATTTT
>.|many|TRBJ1-2|TRBV5-6
CASSLADSYGYTF
TGTGCCAGCAGCTTGGCTGACAGTTATGGCTACACCTTC
>.|few|TRBJ1-2|TRBV7-9
CASSLGTRPDGNYGYTF
TGTGCCAGCAGCCTGGGGACTAGACCGGATGGAAACTATGGCTACACCTTC
>TRBD2|many|TRBJ2-3|TRBV7-2
CASSLGQAGAPSTDTQYF
TGTGCCAGCAGCTTAGGCCAAGCGGGAGCCCCTAGCACAGATACGCAGTATTTT
>.|few|TRBJ1-1|TRBV27
CASSLRRGGPEAFF
TGTGCCAGCAGTTTACGTAGGGGCGGACCTGAAGCTTTCTTT
>.|few|TRBJ1-1|TRBV11-2
CASSLVLGFNTEAFF
TGTGCCAGCAGCTTAGTTTTGGGTTTCAACACTGAAGCTTTCTTT
>.|.|TRBJ2-2|TRBV7-2
CASSVTGELFF
TGTGCCAGCAGCGTAACCGGGGAGCTGTTTTTT
>TRBD1|.|TRBJ2-5|TRBV20-1
CSARDKDRGQETQYF
TGCAGTGCTAGAGACAAGGACAGGGGCCAAGAGACCCAGTACTTC
>TRBD2|few|TRBJ2-5|TRBV5-1
CASSLRTTSPSSEDF
TGCGCCAGCAGCTTGAGGACGACTAGCCCGTCCTCAGAGGACTTC
>TRBD1|.|TRBJ2-2|TRBV7-8
CASRQGQGAGELFF
TGTGCCAGCAGACAGGGACAGGGGGCCGGGGAGCTGTTTTTT
>.|many|TRBJ1-2|TRBV5-1
CASSLEDYGYTF
TGCGCCAGCAGCTTGGAGGACTATGGCTACACCTTC
>.|many|TRBJ1-5|TRBV4-2
CASSPSWQGYNQPQHF
TGTGCCAGCAGCCCTTCGTGGCAGGGATACAATCAGCCCCAGCATTTT
>TRBD1|many|TRBJ1-1|TRBV20-1
CSARGQQLTEAFF
TGCAGTGCTAGGGGACAGCAGCTCACTGAAGCTTTCTTT
>TRBD2|many|TRBJ2-2|TRBV6-2/TRBV6-3
CASQAGGPETGELFF
TGTGCCAGTCAAGCGGGGGGGCCGGAGACCGGGGAGCTGTTTTTT
>.|.|TRBJ2-7|TRBV7-2
CASSPTRLLSHEQYF
TGTGCCAGCAGCCCAACCCGACTATTAAGCCACGAGCAGTACTTC
>TRBD1|.|TRBJ1-2|TRBV5-6
CASSRDRGFGYTF
TGTGCCAGCAGCAGGGACAGGGGATTTGGCTACACCTTC
>TRBD2|.|TRBJ2-7|TRBV6-5
CASSYSSGNNEQYF
TGTGCCAGCAGTTACTCTAGCGGGAATAACGAGCAGTACTTC
>.|.|TRBJ2-7|TRBV6-6
CASSFNVNEQYF
TGTGCCAGCAGTTTCAATGTGAACGAGCAGTACTTC
>.|many|TRBJ2-7|TRBV5-4
CASSSAETVEYEQYF
TGTGCCAGCAGCTCCGCCGAAACGGTAGAGTACGAGCAGTACTTC
>TRBD1|.|TRBJ1-5|TRBV20-1
CSAQGGSQPQHF
TGCAGTGCGCAGGGGGGAAGTCAGCCCCAGCATTTT
>.|few|TRBJ1-1|TRBV2
CATSWGSTEAFF
TGTGCCACCTCTTGGGGCAGCACTGAAGCTTTCTTT
>.|few|TRBJ2-5|TRBV10-3
CAISGQPQETQYF
TGTGCCATCAGTGGTCAACCCCAAGAGACCCAGTACTTC
>.|.|TRBJ2-3|TRBV10-3
CAIAGSDTDTQYF
TGTGCCATCGCAGGGTCAGACACAGATACGCAGTATTTT
>.|.|TRBJ2-1|TRBV2
CASKLETGYNEQFF
TGTGCCAGCAAACTAGAGACAGGATACAATGAGCAGTTCTTC
>TRBD1|.|TRBJ1-2|TRBV5-1
CASRGGTGGLYGYTF
TGCGCCAGCAGGGGCGGGACAGGGGGCCTCTATGGCTACACCTTC
>.|few|TRBJ2-7|TRBV5-5
CASNSLTPEQYF
TGTGCCAGCAACTCCCTTACCCCCGAGCAGTACTTC
>.|few|TRBJ2-7|TRBV20-1
CSARGLDSFYEQYF
TGCAGTGCTAGAGGCCTGGACAGTTTCTACGAGCAGTACTTC
>.|many|TRBJ2-2|TRBV6-2/TRBV6-3
CASSRRRGNTGELFF
TGTGCCAGCAGCCGGCGGCGCGGTAACACCGGGGAGCTGTTTTTT
>.|few|TRBJ2-1|TRBV3-1
CASLRGGEQFF
TGTGCCAGCTTGCGGGGTGGGGAGCAGTTCTTC
>.|few|TRBJ2-5|TRBV9
CASSVAGHLGETQYF
TGTGCCAGCAGCGTCGCGGGACATTTAGGAGAGACCCAGTACTTC
>TRBD2|many|TRBJ2-3|TRBV5-1
CASSFSGGATDTQYF
TGCGCCAGCAGCTTTAGCGGGGGGGCGACAGATACGCAGTATTTT
>.|.|TRBJ2-7|TRBV10-1
CASREGCLYEQYF
TGCGCCAGCAGGGAGGGATGTCTTTACGAGCAGTACTTC
>.|many|TRBJ2-1|TRBV5-6
CASSLVGRRYNEQFF
TGTGCCAGCAGCTTGGTGGGAAGGAGATACAATGAGCAGTTCTTC
>.|.|TRBJ2-3|TRBV30
CAWGRGDTQYF
TGTGCCTGGGGACGAGGAGATACGCAGTATTTT
>TRBD2|few|TRBJ2-1|TRBV12-3/TRBV12-4
CASRVAGGHEQFF
TGTGCCAGCAGAGTAGCGGGAGGCCACGAGCAGTTCTTC
>.|many|TRBJ2-7|TRBV12-3/TRBV12-4
CASSFGNSVYEQYF
TGTGCCAGCAGTTTCGGGAACTCGGTCTACGAGCAGTACTTC
>.|many|TRBJ2-2|TRBV12-3/TRBV12-4
CASSFGPSGDRELFF
TGTGCCAGCAGTTTCGGCCCCTCGGGAGACAGGGAGCTGTTTTTT